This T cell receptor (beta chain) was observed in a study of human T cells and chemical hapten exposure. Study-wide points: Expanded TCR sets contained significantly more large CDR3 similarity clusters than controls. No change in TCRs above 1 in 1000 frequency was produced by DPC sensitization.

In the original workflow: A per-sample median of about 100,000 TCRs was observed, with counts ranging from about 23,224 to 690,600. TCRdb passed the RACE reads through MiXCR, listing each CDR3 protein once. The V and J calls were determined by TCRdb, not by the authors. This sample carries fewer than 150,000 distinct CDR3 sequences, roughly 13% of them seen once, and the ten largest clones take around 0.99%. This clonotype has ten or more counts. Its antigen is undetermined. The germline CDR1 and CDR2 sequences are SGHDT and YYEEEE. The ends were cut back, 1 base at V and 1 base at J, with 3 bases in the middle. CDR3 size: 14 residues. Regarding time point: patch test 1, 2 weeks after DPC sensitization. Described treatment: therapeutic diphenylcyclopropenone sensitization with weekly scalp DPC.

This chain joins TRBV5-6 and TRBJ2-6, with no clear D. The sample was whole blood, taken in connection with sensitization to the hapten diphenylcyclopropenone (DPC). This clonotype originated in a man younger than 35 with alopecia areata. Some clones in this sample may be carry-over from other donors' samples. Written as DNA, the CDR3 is TGTGCCAGCAGCTTGCAGTCTGGGGCCAACGTCCTGACTTTC. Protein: CASSLQSGANVLTF.